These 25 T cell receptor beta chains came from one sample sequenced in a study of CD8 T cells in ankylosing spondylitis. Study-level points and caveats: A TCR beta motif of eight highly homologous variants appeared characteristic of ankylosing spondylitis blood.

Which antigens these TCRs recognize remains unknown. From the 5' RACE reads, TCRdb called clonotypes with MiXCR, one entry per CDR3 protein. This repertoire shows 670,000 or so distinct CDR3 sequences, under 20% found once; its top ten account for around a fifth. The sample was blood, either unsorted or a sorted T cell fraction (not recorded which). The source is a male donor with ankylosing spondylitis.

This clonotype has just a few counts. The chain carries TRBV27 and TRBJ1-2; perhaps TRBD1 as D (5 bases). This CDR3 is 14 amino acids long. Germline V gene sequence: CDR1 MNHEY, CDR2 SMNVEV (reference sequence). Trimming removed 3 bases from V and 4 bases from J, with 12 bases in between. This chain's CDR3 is CASSLGGPGYGYTF. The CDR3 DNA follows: TGTGCCAGCAGTTTGGGGGGACCGGGCTATGGCTACACCTTC.

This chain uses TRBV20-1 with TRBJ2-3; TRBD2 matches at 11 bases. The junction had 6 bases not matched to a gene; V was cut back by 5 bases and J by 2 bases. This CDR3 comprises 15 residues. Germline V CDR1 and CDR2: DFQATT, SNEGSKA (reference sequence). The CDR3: CSAPRLAGLTDTQYF. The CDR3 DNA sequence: TGCAGTGCTCCTAGACTAGCGGGGCTCACAGATACGCAGTATTTT.

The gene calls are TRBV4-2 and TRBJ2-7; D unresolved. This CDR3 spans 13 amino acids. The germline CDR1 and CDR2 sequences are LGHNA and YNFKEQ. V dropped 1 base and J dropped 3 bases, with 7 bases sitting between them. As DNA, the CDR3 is TGTGCCAGCAGCCAAGCTCCGGACTACGAGCAGTACTTC. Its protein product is CASSQAPDYEQYF.

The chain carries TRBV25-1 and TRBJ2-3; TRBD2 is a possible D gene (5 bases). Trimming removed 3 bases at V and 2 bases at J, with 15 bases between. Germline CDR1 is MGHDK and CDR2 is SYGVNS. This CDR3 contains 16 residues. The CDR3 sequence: CASSDDEGSPTDTQYF. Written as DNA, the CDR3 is TGTGCCAGCAGTGACGATGAGGGTTCCCCCACAGATACGCAGTATTTT.

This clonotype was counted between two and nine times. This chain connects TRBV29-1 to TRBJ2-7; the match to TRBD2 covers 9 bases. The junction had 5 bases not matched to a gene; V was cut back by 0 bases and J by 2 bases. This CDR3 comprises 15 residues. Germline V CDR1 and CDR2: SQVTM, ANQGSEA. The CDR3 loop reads CSVEDRPSGAYEQYF. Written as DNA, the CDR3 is TGCAGCGTTGAAGATAGGCCTAGCGGGGCCTACGAGCAGTACTTC.

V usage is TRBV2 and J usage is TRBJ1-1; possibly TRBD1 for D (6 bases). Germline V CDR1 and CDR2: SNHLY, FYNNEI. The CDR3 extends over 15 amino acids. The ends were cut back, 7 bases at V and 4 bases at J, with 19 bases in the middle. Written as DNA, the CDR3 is TGTGCCAGCAAACAGACTGGGGGGGCTGGCACTGAAGCTTTCTTT. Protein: CASKQTGGAGTEAFF.

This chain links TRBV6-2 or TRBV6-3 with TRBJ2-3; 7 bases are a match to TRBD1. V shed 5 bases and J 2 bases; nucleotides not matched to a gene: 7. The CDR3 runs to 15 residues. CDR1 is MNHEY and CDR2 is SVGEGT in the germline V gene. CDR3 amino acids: CASSPGQDVTDTQYF. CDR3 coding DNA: TGTGCCAGCAGTCCCGGACAGGATGTCACAGATACGCAGTATTTT.

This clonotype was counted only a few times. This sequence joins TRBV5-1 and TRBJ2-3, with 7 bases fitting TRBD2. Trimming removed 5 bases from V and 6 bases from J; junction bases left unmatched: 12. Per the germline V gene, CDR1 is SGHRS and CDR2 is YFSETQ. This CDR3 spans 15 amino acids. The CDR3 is CASSFSGLPLDTQYF. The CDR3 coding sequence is TGCGCCAGCAGTTTTAGCGGGTTACCATTGGATACGCAGTATTTT.

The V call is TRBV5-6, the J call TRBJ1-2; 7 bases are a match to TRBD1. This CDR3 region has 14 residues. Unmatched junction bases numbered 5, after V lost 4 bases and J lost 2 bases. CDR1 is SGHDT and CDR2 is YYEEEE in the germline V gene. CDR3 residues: CASSHGTENYGYTF. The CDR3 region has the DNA TGTGCCAGCAGCCATGGGACAGAGAACTATGGCTACACCTTC.

DNA for the CDR3: TGTGCCATCAGTGATTTGGGGATAGACTACGAGCAGTACTTC. Its translation: CAISDLGIDYEQYF. The chain uses TRBV10-3 and TRBJ2-7; D unresolved. Trimming shortened V by 3 bases and J by 3 bases, and 12 bases separated the two germline ends. CDR1 and CDR2 (germline): ENHRY, SYGVKD. This CDR3 has 14 amino acids.

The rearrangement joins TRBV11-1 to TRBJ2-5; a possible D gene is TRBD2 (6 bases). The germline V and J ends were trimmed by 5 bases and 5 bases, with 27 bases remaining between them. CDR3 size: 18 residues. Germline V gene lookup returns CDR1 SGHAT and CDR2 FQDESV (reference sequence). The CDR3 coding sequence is TGTGCCAGCAGCCCCAAGACCGCGGGACGATCAAATGGGGAGACCCAGTACTTC. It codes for CASSPKTAGRSNGETQYF.

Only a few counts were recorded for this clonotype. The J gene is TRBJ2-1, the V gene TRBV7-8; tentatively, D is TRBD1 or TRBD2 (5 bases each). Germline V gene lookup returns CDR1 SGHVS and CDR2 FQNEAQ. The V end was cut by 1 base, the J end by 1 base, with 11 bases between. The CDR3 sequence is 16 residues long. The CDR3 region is CASSLVGEPSYNEQFF. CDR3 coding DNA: TGTGCCAGCAGCTTAGTGGGGGAGCCTTCCTACAATGAGCAGTTCTTC.

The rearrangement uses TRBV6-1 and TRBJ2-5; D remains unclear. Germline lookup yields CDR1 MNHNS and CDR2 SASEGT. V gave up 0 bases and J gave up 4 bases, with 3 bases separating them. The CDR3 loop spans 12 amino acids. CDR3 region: CASSEAGETQYF. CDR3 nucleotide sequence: TGTGCCAGCAGTGAAGCGGGAGAGACCCAGTACTTC.

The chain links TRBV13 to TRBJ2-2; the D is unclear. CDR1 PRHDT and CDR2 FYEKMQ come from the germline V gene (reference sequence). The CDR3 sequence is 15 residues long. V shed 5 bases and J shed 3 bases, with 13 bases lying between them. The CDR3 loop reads CASSLLVQDTGELFF. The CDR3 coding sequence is TGTGCCAGCAGCCTCTTGGTTCAGGACACCGGGGAGCTGTTTTTT.

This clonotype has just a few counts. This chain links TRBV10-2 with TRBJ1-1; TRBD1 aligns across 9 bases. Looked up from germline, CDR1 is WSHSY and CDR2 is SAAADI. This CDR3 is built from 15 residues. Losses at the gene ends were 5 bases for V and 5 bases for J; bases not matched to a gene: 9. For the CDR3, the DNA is TGCGCCAGCAGTCGGAACCGGGACAGGGCAACTGAAGCTTTCTTT. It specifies CASSRNRDRATEAFF.

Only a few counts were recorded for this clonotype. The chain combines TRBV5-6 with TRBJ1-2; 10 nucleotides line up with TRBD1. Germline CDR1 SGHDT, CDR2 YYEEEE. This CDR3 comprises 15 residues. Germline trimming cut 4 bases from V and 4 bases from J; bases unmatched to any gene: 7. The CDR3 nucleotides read TGTGCCAGCAGCCTGACCAGGACAGGGGGCTATGGCTACACCTTC. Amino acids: CASSLTRTGGYGYTF.

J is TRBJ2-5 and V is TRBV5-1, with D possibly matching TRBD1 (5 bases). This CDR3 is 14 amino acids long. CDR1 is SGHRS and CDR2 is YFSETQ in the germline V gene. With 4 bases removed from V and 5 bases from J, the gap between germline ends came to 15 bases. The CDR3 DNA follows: TGCGCCAGCAGCACAACCAGGGCTTTCGAGACCCAGTACTTC. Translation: CASSTTRAFETQYF.

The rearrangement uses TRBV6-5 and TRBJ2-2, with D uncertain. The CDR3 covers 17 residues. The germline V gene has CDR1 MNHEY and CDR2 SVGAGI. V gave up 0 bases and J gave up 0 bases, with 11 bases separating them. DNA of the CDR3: TGTGCCAGCAGTTACTCGTTGTATAGAGCGAACACCGGGGAGCTGTTTTTT. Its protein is CASSYSLYRANTGELFF.

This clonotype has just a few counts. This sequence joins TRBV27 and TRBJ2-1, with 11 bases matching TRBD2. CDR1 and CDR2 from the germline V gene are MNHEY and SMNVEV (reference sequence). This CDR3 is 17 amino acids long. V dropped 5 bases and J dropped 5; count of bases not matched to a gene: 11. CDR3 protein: CASSPIGTSGANNEQFF. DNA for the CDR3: TGTGCCAGCAGTCCGATCGGGACTAGCGGAGCTAACAATGAGCAGTTCTTC.

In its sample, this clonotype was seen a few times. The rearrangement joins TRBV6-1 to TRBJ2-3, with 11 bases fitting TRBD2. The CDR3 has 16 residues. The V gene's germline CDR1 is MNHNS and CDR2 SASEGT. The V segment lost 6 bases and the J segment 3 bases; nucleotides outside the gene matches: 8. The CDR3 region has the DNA TGTGCCAGCAGGGAAACTAGCGGGGGACATACAGATACGCAGTATTTT. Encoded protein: CASRETSGGHTDTQYF.

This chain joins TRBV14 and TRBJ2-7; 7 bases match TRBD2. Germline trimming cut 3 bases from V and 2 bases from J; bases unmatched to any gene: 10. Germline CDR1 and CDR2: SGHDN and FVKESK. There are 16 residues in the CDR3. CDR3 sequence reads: CASSQYGGGPPYEQYF. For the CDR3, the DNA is TGTGCCAGCAGCCAGTACGGCGGGGGACCCCCCTACGAGCAGTACTTC.

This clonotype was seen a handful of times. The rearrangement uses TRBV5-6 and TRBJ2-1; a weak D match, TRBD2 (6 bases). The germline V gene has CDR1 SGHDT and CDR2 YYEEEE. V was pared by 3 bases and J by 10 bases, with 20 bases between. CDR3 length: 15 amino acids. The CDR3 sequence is CASSYGPGRGREQFF. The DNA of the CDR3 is TGTGCCAGCAGCTACGGACCCGGGAGAGGTAGGGAGCAGTTCTTC.

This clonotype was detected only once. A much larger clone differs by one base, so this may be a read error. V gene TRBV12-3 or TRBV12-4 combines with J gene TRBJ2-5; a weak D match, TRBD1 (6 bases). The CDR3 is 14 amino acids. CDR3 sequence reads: CTSSLRTAAETQYF. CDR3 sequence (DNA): TGTACCAGCAGTCTGAGGACAGCCGCAGAGACCCAGTACTTC.

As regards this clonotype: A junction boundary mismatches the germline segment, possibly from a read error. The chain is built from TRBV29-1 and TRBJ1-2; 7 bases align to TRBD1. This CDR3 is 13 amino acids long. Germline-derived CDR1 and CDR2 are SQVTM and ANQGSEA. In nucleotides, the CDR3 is TGCAGCGCTGAAACAGGGGAAGACTATGGCTACACCTTC. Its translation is CSAETGEDYGYTF.

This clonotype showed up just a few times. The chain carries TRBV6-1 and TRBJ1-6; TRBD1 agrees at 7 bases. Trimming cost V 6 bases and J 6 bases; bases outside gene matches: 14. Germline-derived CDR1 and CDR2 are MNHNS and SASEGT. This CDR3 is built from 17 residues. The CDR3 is CASRQNPSGTVNSPLHF. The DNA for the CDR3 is TGTGCCAGCAGACAAAATCCTTCCGGGACAGTTAATTCACCCCTCCACTTT.